These 19 T cell receptor beta chains were all obtained from the same sample, sequenced in a study of OX40 agonist ivuxolimab in advanced cancers. The table came from immunoSEQ multiplex PCR; TCRdb's copy has only in-frame clones and leaves some out. The data contain under 45,000 clones, roughly 80% of them singletons. The material sequenced was CD4+ or CD8+ T cells sorted from blood, taken in a trial of the OX40 agonist ivuxolimab. All receptors come from an adult with an advanced solid tumor such as melanoma, head and neck, liver or kidney cancer.

The V call is TRBV5-6, the J call TRBJ2-7; the match to TRBD2 covers 14 bases. This CDR3 spans 18 amino acids. With 2 bases clipped from V and 0 bases from J, the junction kept 7 bases outside the gene matches. Per the germline V gene, CDR1 is SGHDT and CDR2 is YYEEEE. This CDR3 reads CASSFWGLAGDVSYEQYF. CDR3 nucleotide sequence: TGTGCCAGCAGCTTCTGGGGACTAGCGGGGGACGTCTCCTACGAGCAGTACTTC.

The chain links TRBV6-1 to TRBJ2-3, with D uncertain. The CDR3 is 12 residues long. V was clipped by 6 bases and J by 2 bases, with 6 bases between them. Germline CDR1 is MNHNS and CDR2 is SASEGT. CDR3 amino acids: CASRTYTDTQYF. The CDR3 DNA follows: TGTGCCAGCAGGACTTACACAGATACGCAGTATTTT.

The genes are TRBV15 and TRBJ1-1, with D possibly being TRBD1 (5 bases). V was cut by 2 bases and J by 5 bases, with 15 bases left in between. CDR3 length: 15 amino acids. Germline V lookup: CDR1 LNHNV, CDR2 YYDKDF (reference sequence). CDR3: CATSRKRGVGTEAFF. The CDR3 region has the DNA TGTGCCACCAGCAGAAAAAGAGGGGTAGGGACTGAAGCTTTCTTT.

Remarks on this clone: The sample holds other DNA sequences that translate to the same CDR3. V and J are TRBV9 and TRBJ1-2; TRBD1 agrees at 11 bases. The trim removed 3 bases at V and 4 bases at J, leaving 2 bases unmatched. The CDR3 has 14 residues. Germline values: CDR1 SGDLS, CDR2 YYNGEE. The CDR3 DNA sequence: TGTGCCAGCAGCGGGACAGGGGGCTCCTATGGCTACACCTTC. This translates into CASSGTGGSYGYTF.

This clone was seen a handful of times. V and J are TRBV27 and TRBJ1-2; 8 bases agree with TRBD1. This CDR3 contains 16 residues. V shed 5 bases and J 4 bases; nucleotides not matched to a gene: 12. CDR1 and CDR2 (germline): MNHEY, SMNVEV (reference sequence). The CDR3 region has the DNA TGTGCCAGCAGTCAACTCCCCGACGACAGGGGCTATGGCTACACCTTC. It encodes CASSQLPDDRGYGYTF.

V usage is TRBV9 and J usage is TRBJ1-2; maybe TRBD1 (5 bases). V lost 4 bases and J lost 5, with 21 bases in between. The germline V gene encodes CDR1 SGDLS and CDR2 YYNGEE. The CDR3 spans 16 residues. CDR3 region: CASSPSLGGGTYGYTF. Written as DNA, the CDR3 is TGTGCCAGCAGCCCATCCCTGGGGGGGGGAACTTATGGCTACACCTTC.

The CDR3 DNA reads as TGCGCCACCCGGAGTAGCGGGGAACCCACAGATACGCAGTATTTT. It encodes CATRSSGEPTDTQYF. The V and J genes are TRBV5-1 and TRBJ2-3; 8 bases map to TRBD2. Per the germline V gene, CDR1 is SGHRS and CDR2 is YFSETQ. The CDR3 is 15 residues long. V shed 9 bases and J 2 bases; nucleotides not matched to a gene: 11.

J is TRBJ1-2 and V is TRBV7-9; D gene ambiguous. V was trimmed by 5 bases and J by 8 bases, leaving 18 bases between them. The CDR3 extends over 14 amino acids. Germline values: CDR1 SEHNR, CDR2 FQNEAQ (reference sequence). The CDR3 coding sequence is TGTGCCAGCAGCCGGAAGACGAGCTTTTTGGGCTACACCTTC. Its protein product is CASSRKTSFLGYTF.

The V and J genes are TRBV27 and TRBJ2-6; no clear D. The V and J ends lost 6 bases and 0 bases respectively, with 3 bases between them. This CDR3 has 13 amino acids. Germline V gives CDR1 MNHEY, CDR2 SMNVEV (reference sequence). CDR3 bases: TGTGCCAGCAGGTACTCTGGGGCCAACGTCCTGACTTTC. Its translation is CASRYSGANVLTF. Complete variable domain (other parts from reference TRBV27 and TRBJ2-6): EAQVTQNPRYLITVTGKKLTVTCSQNMNHEYMSWYRQDPGLGLRQIYYSMNVEVTDKGDVPEGYKVSRKEKRNFPLILESPSPNQTSLYFCASRYSGANVLTFGAGSRLTVL.

V and J are TRBV15 and TRBJ2-1, with D possibly being TRBD2 (6 bases). Trimming removed 3 bases from V and 7 bases from J, with 13 bases in between. Germline CDR1 and CDR2: LNHNV and YYDKDF (reference sequence). This CDR3 spans 14 amino acids. This CDR3 is CATSRGIRGNEQFF. The DNA for the CDR3 is TGTGCCACCAGCAGGGGTATTCGGGGGAATGAGCAGTTCTTC.

The DNA for the CDR3 is TGTGCCATCAGTGAAGGGACAGGGTATAGCAATCAGCCCCAGCATTTT. It yields the protein CAISEGTGYSNQPQHF. This chain connects TRBV10-3 to TRBJ1-5; TRBD1 aligns across 9 bases. V gave up 3 bases and J gave up 0 bases; unmatched junction bases: 3. The CDR3 consists of 16 residues. Germline values: CDR1 ENHRY, CDR2 SYGVKD.

The V gene is TRBV6-5, the J gene TRBJ2-2; maybe TRBD1 (6 bases). Between the trimmed V and J ends, which lost 7 bases and 2 bases, there was a span of 11 bases. The CDR3 is 14 residues long. The germline V gene encodes CDR1 MNHEY and CDR2 SVGAGI. In DNA, the CDR3 is TGTGCCAGCACGGACAGAATAAACACCGGGGAGCTGTTTTTT. Translated, it gives CASTDRINTGELFF.

This clone was observed a handful of times. The chain employs TRBV18 and TRBJ2-1, with 14 bases that match TRBD2. V dropped 3 bases and J dropped 5; count of bases not matched to a gene: 0. Per germline, CDR1 KGHSH and CDR2 LQKENI. The CDR3 extends over 15 amino acids. In DNA, the CDR3 is TGTGCCAGCTCACCGGGACTAGCGGGGGACAATGAGCAGTTCTTC. Translation gives CASSPGLAGDNEQFF. The whole variable domain, remainder taken from reference TRBV18 and TRBJ2-1, is NAGVMQNPRHLVRRRGQEARLRCSPMKGHSHVYWYRQLPEEGLKFMVYLQKENIIDESGMPKERFSAEFPKEGPSILRIQQVVRGDSAAYFCASSPGLAGDNEQFFGPGTRLTVL.

The rearrangement joins TRBV5-5 to TRBJ2-3; D uncertain. This CDR3 region has 13 residues. The V gene's germline CDR1 is SGHKS and CDR2 YYEKEE (reference sequence). Trimming took off 2 bases at V and 1 base at J, with 5 bases between the two ends. CDR3 protein: CASSLSGTDTQYF. CDR3 coding DNA: TGTGCCAGCAGCTTATCCGGCACAGATACGCAGTATTTT.

The J gene is TRBJ2-5, the V gene TRBV5-4, with 8 bases matching TRBD1. CDR1 is SGHNT, CDR2 YYREEE, per germline (reference sequence). Trimming took 4 bases from V and 7 from J; bases not matched to a gene: 15. The CDR3 is 16 amino acids. This CDR3 reads CASSKRETGDRGTQYF. The CDR3 nucleotides read TGTGCCAGCAGCAAACGCGAGACAGGGGATCGAGGGACCCAGTACTTC. Drawing the rest from reference TRBV5-4 and TRBJ2-5, the complete variable domain is ETGVTQSPTHLIKTRGQQVTLRCSSQSGHNTVSWYQQALGQGPQFIFQYYREEENGRGNFPPRFSGLQFPNYSSELNVNALELDDSALYLCASSKRETGDRGTQYFGPGTRLLVL.

This clone was found a few times. The chain combines TRBV7-9 with TRBJ1-1; D is unresolved. The CDR3 covers 11 residues. With 3 bases removed from V and 13 bases from J, the gap between germline ends came to 12 bases. Germline CDR1 SEHNR, CDR2 FQNEAQ (reference sequence). CDR3 residues: CASSFAPEIFF. The CDR3 DNA sequence: TGTGCCAGCAGCTTTGCCCCTGAAATTTTCTTT. Supplemented by reference TRBV7-9 and TRBJ1-1, the full variable domain reads DTGVSQNPRHKITKRGQNVTFRCDPISEHNRLYWYRQTLGQGPEFLTYFQNEAQLEKSRLLSDRFSAERPKGSFSTLEIQRTEQGDSAMYLCASSFAPEIFFGQGTRLTVV.

The chain has TRBV9 and TRBJ1-5; D not resolved. CDR1 and CDR2 from the germline V gene are SGDLS and YYNGEE. With 3 bases removed from V and 3 bases from J, the gap between germline ends came to 10 bases. The CDR3 runs 14 residues. The CDR3 region is CASSGGGINQPQHF. The CDR3 bases are TGTGCCAGCAGCGGTGGAGGGATCAATCAGCCCCAGCATTTT.

V usage is TRBV5-1 and J usage is TRBJ2-5; 16 nucleotides match TRBD2. In germline, CDR1 is SGHRS, CDR2 YFSETQ. The ends lost 4 bases at V and 5 bases at J; junction bases unmatched: 8. This CDR3 is built from 17 residues. In nucleotides, the CDR3 is TGCGCCAGCAGCGCGGGGACTAGCGGGGGGGCCGCGGAGACCCAGTACTTC. As protein: CASSAGTSGGAAETQYF.

This clone was recorded a few times. The gene calls are TRBV10-3 and TRBJ2-2; 7 bases line up with TRBD2. This CDR3 contains 18 residues. The germline V gene encodes CDR1 ENHRY and CDR2 SYGVKD. With V trimmed by 3 bases and J by 0 bases, 10 bases remained unmatched. The CDR3 DNA is TGTGCCATCAGTGATCTGCGGGGGAACGGCGCGAACACCGGGGAGCTGTTTTTT. Protein product: CAISDLRGNGANTGELFF.